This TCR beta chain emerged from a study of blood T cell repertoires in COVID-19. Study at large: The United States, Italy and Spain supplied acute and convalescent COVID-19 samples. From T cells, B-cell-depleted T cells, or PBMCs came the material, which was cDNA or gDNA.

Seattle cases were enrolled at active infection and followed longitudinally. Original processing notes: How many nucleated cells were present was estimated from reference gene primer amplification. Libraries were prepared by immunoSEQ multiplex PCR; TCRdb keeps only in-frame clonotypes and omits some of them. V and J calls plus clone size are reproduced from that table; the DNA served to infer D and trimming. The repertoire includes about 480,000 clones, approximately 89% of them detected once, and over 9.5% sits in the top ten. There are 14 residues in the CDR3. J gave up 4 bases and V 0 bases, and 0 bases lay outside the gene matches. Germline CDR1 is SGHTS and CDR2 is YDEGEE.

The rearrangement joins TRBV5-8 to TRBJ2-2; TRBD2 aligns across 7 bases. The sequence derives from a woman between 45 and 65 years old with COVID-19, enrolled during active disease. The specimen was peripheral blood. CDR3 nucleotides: TGTGCCAGCAGCTTGGCGGGGGGCACCGGGGAGCTGTTTTTT. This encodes CASSLAGGTGELFF. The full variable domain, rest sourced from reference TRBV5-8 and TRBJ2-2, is EAGVTQSPTHLIKTRGQQATLRCSPISGHTSVYWYQQALGLGLQFLLWYDEGEERNRGNFPPRFSGRQFPNYSSELNVNALELEDSALYLCASSLAGGTGELFFGEGSRLTVL.